This T cell receptor beta chain was retrieved from a study of cytomegalovirus exposure and HLA in healthy donors. Overall study: The same platform was used for the 110 or so validation repertoires and the roughly 600 first-cohort repertoires, a later analysis reported. General study points: Testing in vitro showed a few CMV-associated chains specific for CMV antigens. Researchers counted 164 TCR beta chains as cytomegalovirus-associated.

An approximately 130-subject validation cohort, separate from the approximately 670-subject first cohort, supplied the donors. CDR3 length equals 15 residues. The trim removed 7 bases at V and 2 bases at J, leaving 6 bases unmatched. Per the germline V gene, CDR1 is LNHDA and CDR2 is SQIVND (reference sequence). This table comes from immunoSEQ multiplex PCR, and its TCRdb copy is limited to in-frame clones, with some not included. The data hold some 270,000 clones, with around 86% observed a single time. Regarding this clone: The antigen is undetermined.

What was sequenced was PBMCs. The clonotype originates from a young woman in good health and CMV-seronegative. The V gene is TRBV19, the J gene TRBJ1-5; 9 bases align to TRBD1. The CDR3 spells CASIPDRGGNQPQHF. The DNA for the CDR3 is TGTGCCAGTATCCCGGACAGGGGAGGCAATCAGCCCCAGCATTTT.